This T cell receptor (beta chain) was identified during a study of blood T cells in healthy people across ages. Germline V gene lookup returns CDR1 SGHRS and CDR2 YFSETQ. The CDR3 covers 17 residues. A second about 6 to 12 cycle PCR used barcoded and J-beta primers. One entry per CDR3 protein results from TCRdb running MiXCR on the 5' RACE reads. The sample consists of roughly 1,100,000 distinct CDR3 sequences, under 30% of them appearing once. This same sample was also taken into another study, of T cells of mothers and their children. That report adds: Maternal samples each gave over 8.5 million TCR beta CDR3 reads, and child samples several million each.

This sequence originates from a girl aged 2-10 years in good health. Sequenced material: blood. This rearrangement joins TRBV5-1 to TRBJ2-5; no reliable D call. With the DNA end fitting TRBJ2-7 better, the J assignment may be wrong. CDR3: CASSLVPSDFPSYEQYF. DNA of the CDR3: TGCGCCAGCAGCTTGGTCCCAAGTGACTTCCCCTCCTACGAGCAGTACTTC.